The entry below describes one T cell receptor (beta chain). The PCR contained 60 Vbeta and 13 Jbeta primers. Only in-frame clones appear in the TCRdb table, and some are missing; sequencing was by immunoSEQ multiplex PCR. This sample's table has over 35,000 clones. This sample was taken from a study of cytomegalovirus exposure and HLA in healthy donors. Losses at the gene ends were 2 bases for V and 2 bases for J; bases not matched to a gene: 3. CDR3 size: 15 residues. Germline values: CDR1 SGHRS, CDR2 YFSETQ. Sequences were obtained from PBMCs. This rearrangement joins TRBV5-1 to TRBJ2-3; TRBD1 matches at 9 bases. This receptor was identified in a woman in her twenties or thirties in good health and CMV-seronegative. CDR3 in amino acids: CASSLWTGDTDTQYF. DNA of the CDR3: TGCGCCAGCAGCTTATGGACAGGGGACACAGATACGCAGTATTTT.